The clone carrying this T cell receptor (beta chain) was found a few times. Its target is unknown. A universal primer site was created by template switching, with the cDNA bearing unique molecular identifiers. TCRdb re-called the 5' RACE reads with MiXCR, one entry per CDR3 protein. The data contain 100,000 or so distinct CDR3 sequences, 5.9% of them singletons. Germline V gene data show CDR1 as DFQATT and CDR2 as SNEGSKA (reference sequence). The ends lost 7 bases at V and 4 bases at J; junction bases unmatched: 7. This CDR3 has 13 residues. This record comes from a study of identical twins. Points from the study as a whole: Weaker excess sharing between twins was seen in beta out-of-frame sequences. Out-of-frame alpha sequences shared by twins were enriched for low generation probability. Out-of-frame TCR alpha sharing observed in monozygotic twins exceeded model estimates.

This TCR was sampled from a woman in her forties or fifties in good health. The sample taken for sequencing was memory T cells sorted from blood. The chain joins TRBV20-1 to TRBJ2-7; TRBD2 matches 10 bases. Here the CDR3 DNA reads TGCAGTGTCTCAGCGGGAGGGGAATACGAGCAGTACTTC. Its translation is CSVSAGGEYEQYF.